This TCR beta chain derives from a study of shared clonotypes between healthy human individuals. Looking at the study overall: Each donor's CD8 memory used one plate, CD8 naive two, each CD4 subset three.

For this clone: As yet, its antigen is unknown. Different DNA sequences within this sample yield the same CDR3.

Overall study results and limits: It was observed that roughly 5.5% of naive CD4 clonotypes were shared across a handful of donors. Measured sharing among donors was expected to vary with sequencing depth.

Germline CDR1 reads SGHRS; CDR2 reads YFSETQ. The V and J ends lost 0 bases and 0 bases respectively, with 6 bases between them. The length of the CDR3 is 14 residues. Measured with immunoSEQ multiplex PCR; TCRdb has only the in-frame clones, and not every one. This table holds around 1.4 million clones, about 98.5% found once. This clonotype was obtained from a young man in good health. The sequenced sample was naive CD4+ T cells sorted from blood. Subset defined: CD45RA+ positively selected. The rearrangement joins TRBV5-1 to TRBJ1-1, with D unclear. The DNA of the CDR3 is TGCGCCAGCAGCTTGGTAGCGGTGAACACTGAAGCTTTCTTT. It yields the protein CASSLVAVNTEAFF.